This TCR beta chain appears in the sequencing data of a study of blood T cell repertoires in COVID-19. Study background: Italy, Spain and the United States were the sources of the convalescent and acute COVID-19 samples. Sources were T cells, B-cell-depleted T cells, or PBMCs; the material itself was cDNA or gDNA.

Per the authors' pipeline: Estimation of nucleated cell counts was performed using reference gene primer amplification. Assay: immunoSEQ multiplex PCR; the TCRdb copy retains only in-frame clones and omits some. The D gene and trimming were derived from the DNA, and the V and J assignments and clone size from that table. The profile shows about 160,000 clones, over 80% of them singletons. Germline CDR1 reads LNHDA; CDR2 reads SQIVND (reference sequence). The CDR3 has 13 amino acids. With 5 bases clipped from V and 7 bases from J, the junction kept 1 base outside the gene matches. The sample taken for sequencing was peripheral blood. This TCR was recovered from a woman at least 80 years old with active or convalescent COVID-19. J is TRBJ1-4 and V is TRBV19; 10 bases align to TRBD1. The CDR3 DNA reads as TGTGCCAGTAGTCGGGACAGGGGTGAAAAACTGTTTTTT. This encodes CASSRDRGEKLFF.